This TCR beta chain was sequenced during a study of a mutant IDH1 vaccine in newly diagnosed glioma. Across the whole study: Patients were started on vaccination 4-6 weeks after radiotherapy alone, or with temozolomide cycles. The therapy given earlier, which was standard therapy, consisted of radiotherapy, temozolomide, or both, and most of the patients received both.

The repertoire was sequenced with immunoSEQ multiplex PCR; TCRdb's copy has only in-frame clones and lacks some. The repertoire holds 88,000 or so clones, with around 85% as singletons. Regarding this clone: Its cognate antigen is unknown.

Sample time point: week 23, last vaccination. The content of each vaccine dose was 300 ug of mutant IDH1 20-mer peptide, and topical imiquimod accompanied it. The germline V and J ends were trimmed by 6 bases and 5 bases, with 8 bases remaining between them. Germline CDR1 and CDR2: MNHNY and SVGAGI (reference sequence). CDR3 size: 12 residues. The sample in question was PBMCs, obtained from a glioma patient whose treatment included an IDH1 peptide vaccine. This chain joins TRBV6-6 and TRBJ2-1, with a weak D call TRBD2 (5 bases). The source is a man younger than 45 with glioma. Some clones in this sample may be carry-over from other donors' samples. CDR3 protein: CASSPGDNEQFF. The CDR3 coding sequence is TGTGCCAGCAGCCCCGGGGACAATGAGCAGTTCTTC.